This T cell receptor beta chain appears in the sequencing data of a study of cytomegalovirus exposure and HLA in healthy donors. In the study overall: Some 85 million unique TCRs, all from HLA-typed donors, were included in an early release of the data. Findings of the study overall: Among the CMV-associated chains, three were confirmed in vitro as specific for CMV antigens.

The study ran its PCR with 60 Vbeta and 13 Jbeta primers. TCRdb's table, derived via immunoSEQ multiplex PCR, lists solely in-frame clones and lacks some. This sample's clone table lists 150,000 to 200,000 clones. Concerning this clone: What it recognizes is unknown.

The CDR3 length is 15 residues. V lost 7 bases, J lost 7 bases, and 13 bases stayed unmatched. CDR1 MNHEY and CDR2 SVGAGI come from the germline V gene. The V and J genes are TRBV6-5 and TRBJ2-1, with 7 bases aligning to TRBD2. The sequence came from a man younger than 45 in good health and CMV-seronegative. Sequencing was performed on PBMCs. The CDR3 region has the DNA TGTGCCAGCACCACCCGACTAGCCGGGGGGAATGAGCAGTTCTTC. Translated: CASTTRLAGGNEQFF.